A single sample gave rise to the 27 T cell receptor beta chains below, sequenced in a study of Ad26.COV2.S vaccination and SARS-CoV-2 variants. The assay was immunoSEQ multiplex PCR, and TCRdb's table has in-frame clones only and misses some. The sample gives some 190,000 clones, roughly nine tenths of which show up once; around 6.3% is in the top ten. The sequencing used peripheral blood, collected after recovery from COVID-19. The receptor source for this set is a human donor who had recovered from COVID-19.

V is TRBV18 and J is TRBJ2-4; 9 nucleotides agree with TRBD2. J was trimmed by 9 bases and V by 0 bases; bases with no gene match: 12. Per germline, CDR1 KGHSH and CDR2 LQKENI. This CDR3 comprises 17 residues. The CDR3 DNA reads TGTGCCAGCTCACCACCTAGACTAGCGGATAGTCGTGCCATTCAGTACTTC. It translates to CASSPPRLADSRAIQYF.

This chain joins TRBV5-8 and TRBJ2-2, with D perhaps assigned TRBD1 or TRBD2 (5 bases each). Germline CDR1 SGHTS, CDR2 YDEGEE. CDR3 length: 18 residues. Trimming took 4 bases from V and 0 from J, leaving 19 bases between them. The CDR3 DNA sequence: TGTGCCAGCAGCCTACAGGACGGTCGGGGCCCGAACACCGGGGAGCTGTTTTTT. Protein product: CASSLQDGRGPNTGELFF.

The chain links TRBV28 to TRBJ1-4, with D unresolved. There are 11 residues in the CDR3. From germline, CDR1 is MDHEN and CDR2 SYDVKM. Trimming took 5 bases from V and 8 from J, leaving 6 bases between them. The CDR3 DNA is TGTGCCAGCAGTGTGGAGGAAAAACTGTTTTTT. Translating it yields CASSVEEKLFF.

The chain joins TRBV18 to TRBJ1-2; 11 positions match TRBD1. The CDR3 is made up of 16 amino acids. V lost 1 base and J lost 6; bases outside the gene matches: 7. Germline lookup yields CDR1 KGHSH and CDR2 LQKENI. CDR3 nucleotide sequence: TGTGCCAGCTCACCACGGGACAGGGGGTTTGGCGATGGCTACACCTTC. It yields the protein CASSPRDRGFGDGYTF.

Points on this clone: An end of the junction differs from the germline gene, which may be a read error. This sequence joins TRBV7-7 and TRBJ2-2; perhaps TRBD1 as D (6 bases). The germline V gene encodes CDR1 SSHAT and CDR2 FNYEAQ (reference sequence). This CDR3 contains 16 residues. The CDR3 sequence: CASSLRGFRGTGELFF. The CDR3 DNA reads TGTGCTAGCAGCTTAAGGGGGTTCCGCGGCACCGGGGAGCTGTTTTTT.

J is TRBJ2-7 and V is TRBV7-9, with D perhaps matching TRBD1 or TRBD2 (5 bases each). Trimming removed 4 bases from V and 2 bases from J, with 15 bases in between. Germline V gives CDR1 SEHNR, CDR2 FQNEAQ (reference sequence). This CDR3 is 15 amino acids long. The CDR3 nucleotides are TGTGCCAGCAGCTCGACCTGGGACGGACCCTACGAGCAGTACTTC. Translation gives CASSSTWDGPYEQYF.

The V call is TRBV2, the J call TRBJ1-5; D gene uncertain. The V gene's germline CDR1 is SNHLY and CDR2 FYNNEI. With 4 bases removed from V and 4 bases from J, the gap between germline ends came to 8 bases. The CDR3 extends over 13 amino acids. Here the CDR3 reads CASSGAENQPQHF. Written as DNA, the CDR3 is TGTGCCAGCAGTGGGGCGGAGAATCAGCCCCAGCATTTT. The variable domain in full, completed from reference TRBV2 and TRBJ1-5, reads EPEVTQTPSHQVTQMGQEVILRCVPISNHLYFYWYRQILGQKVEFLVSFYNNEISEKSEIFDDQFSVERPDGSNFTLKIRSTKLEDSAMYFCASSGAENQPQHFGDGTRLSIL.

The chain uses TRBV19 and TRBJ2-7; TRBD1 aligns across 11 bases. The length of the CDR3 is 12 residues. With 9 bases clipped from V and 10 bases from J, the junction kept 8 bases outside the gene matches. Germline assignment: CDR1 LNHDA and CDR2 SQIVND (reference sequence). The CDR3 reads CASWDRGCEQYF. The CDR3 coding sequence is TGTGCCAGCTGGGACAGGGGGTGCGAACAGTACTTC.

The chain employs TRBV3-1 (or the pseudogene TRBV3-2) and TRBJ2-1; D is possibly TRBD1 (6 bases). This CDR3 has 12 amino acids. Trimming took off 5 bases at V and 7 bases at J, with 9 bases between the two ends. Per germline, CDR1 LGHDT and CDR2 YNNKEL (reference sequence). This CDR3 is CASSWQGNEQFF. The DNA for the CDR3 is TGTGCCAGCAGCTGGCAGGGGAATGAGCAGTTCTTC.

The rearrangement uses TRBV6-6 and TRBJ1-1, with TRBD1 identical over 7 bases. Germline V gene sequence: CDR1 MNHNY, CDR2 SVGAGI (reference sequence). The CDR3 loop spans 14 amino acids. V was pared by 5 bases and J by 11 bases, with 14 bases of the junction left unmatched. This chain's CDR3 is CASSKEGAGERAFF. The CDR3 bases are TGTGCCAGCAGTAAGGAGGGGGCGGGTGAGAGGGCTTTCTTT.

The chain combines TRBV9 with TRBJ2-7, with D hard to call. V lost 4 bases and J lost 0, with 11 bases in between. This CDR3 contains 14 residues. Germline V gene sequence: CDR1 SGDLS, CDR2 YYNGEE. CDR3 amino acids: CASSPRQSSYEQYF. CDR3 coding DNA: TGTGCCAGCAGCCCCCGTCAGAGCTCCTACGAGCAGTACTTC.

This clone was seen a single time. The V and J genes are TRBV27 and TRBJ2-1, with D hard to call. The CDR3 extends over 16 amino acids. V lost 11 bases and J lost 0, with 20 bases in between. Germline V gives CDR1 MNHEY, CDR2 SMNVEV (reference sequence). For the CDR3, the DNA is TGTGCCTCCGACTGCGTGTTCCATGCCTCCTACAATGAGCAGTTCTTC. Encoded protein: CASDCVFHASYNEQFF.

V usage is TRBV6-5 and J usage is TRBJ2-5; 9 nucleotides match TRBD2. V dropped 2 bases and J dropped 1; count of bases not matched to a gene: 5. CDR3 size: 16 residues. Germline V gene data show CDR1 as MNHEY and CDR2 as SVGAGI. The DNA for the CDR3 is TGTGCCAGCAGTTACGGGCTAGCGGGGACCCAAGAGACCCAGTACTTC. Amino acids: CASSYGLAGTQETQYF.

The chain is built from TRBV7-2 and TRBJ2-1, with 9 bases fitting TRBD2. Germline V gene lookup returns CDR1 SGHTA and CDR2 FQGNSA. CDR3 length equals 15 residues. With 2 bases clipped from V and 3 bases from J, the junction kept 2 bases outside the gene matches. CDR3 DNA sequence: TGTGCCAGCAGCTTAAGCGGGGGGTTCTACAATGAGCAGTTCTTC. It is translated as CASSLSGGFYNEQFF.

The chain is built from TRBV2 and TRBJ1-1; tentatively, D is TRBD1 (6 bases). The CDR3 spans 10 residues. V shed 6 bases and J shed 8 bases, with 7 bases lying between them. Germline CDR1 reads SNHLY; CDR2 reads FYNNEI. As DNA, the CDR3 is TGTGCCAGCAGAGGACAGGAAGCTTTCTTT. Protein: CASRGQEAFF.

The CDR3 is CASSQEGAGSYNEQFF. For the CDR3, the DNA is TGTGCCAGCAGCCAAGAAGGAGCGGGGTCCTACAATGAGCAGTTCTTC. This chain connects TRBV4-2 to TRBJ2-1; TRBD2 agrees at 7 bases. Trimming took 0 bases from V and 1 from J; bases not matched to a gene: 3. The CDR3 covers 16 residues. The germline V gene encodes CDR1 LGHNA and CDR2 YNFKEQ.

This clone was seen a few times. The chain couples TRBV5-1 to TRBJ1-2, with TRBD1 as a possible D gene (5 bases). Germline values: CDR1 SGHRS, CDR2 YFSETQ. V was clipped by 2 bases and J by 4 bases, with 15 bases between them. This CDR3 spans 15 amino acids. The CDR3, as DNA: TGCGCCAGCAGCTTAGGCACAGGACAAATCTATGGCTACACCTTC. Translated: CASSLGTGQIYGYTF.

The chain is built from TRBV25-1 and TRBJ1-6; D might be TRBD1 (5 bases). The CDR3 has 14 amino acids. Deletions cut 9 bases from V and 7 bases from J, with 16 bases between. Germline V lookup: CDR1 MGHDK, CDR2 SYGVNS. The DNA for the CDR3 is TGTGCCAGTAGGGGTCCGGTGGGCAATTCACCCCTCCACTTT. Its protein product is CASRGPVGNSPLHF.

The chain joins TRBV2 to TRBJ2-7, with 7 bases aligning to TRBD1. The CDR3 has 14 residues. Germline CDR1 is SNHLY and CDR2 is FYNNEI. J lost 3 bases, V lost 6 bases, and 8 bases had no gene match. CDR3 DNA: TGTGCCAGCAGGCTAGGACAGGAATACTACGAGCAGTACTTC. This encodes CASRLGQEYYEQYF.

The J gene is TRBJ2-7, the V gene TRBV4-1; 8 nucleotides match TRBD2. CDR3 length: 18 amino acids. CDR1 MGHRA and CDR2 YSYEKL come from the germline V gene. The ends lost 4 bases at V and 5 bases at J; junction bases unmatched: 19. The CDR3 spells CASSLGGGLTGPYDEQYF. CDR3 nucleotide sequence: TGCGCCAGCAGCCTCGGGGGGGGACTAACAGGACCATACGACGAGCAGTACTTC.

The J gene is TRBJ2-5, the V gene TRBV5-6; 9 bases align to TRBD1. Germline lookup yields CDR1 SGHDT and CDR2 YYEEEE. CDR3 length equals 16 residues. V was pared by 1 base and J by 0 bases, with 4 bases of the junction left unmatched. The CDR3 DNA follows: TGTGCCAGCAGCTTGACAGGGGGCCACTACCAAGAGACCCAGTACTTC. Protein: CASSLTGGHYQETQYF.

This chain links TRBV5-6 with TRBJ2-2, with a possible D match to TRBD1 (6 bases). The germline V and J ends were trimmed by 0 bases and 2 bases, with 14 bases remaining between them. This CDR3 contains 17 residues. The germline CDR1 and CDR2 sequences are SGHDT and YYEEEE. The CDR3, as DNA: TGTGCCAGCAGCTTGGCCCCGACAGGCGCCAACACCGGGGAGCTGTTTTTT. It codes for CASSLAPTGANTGELFF.

This chain connects TRBV2 to TRBJ2-3; D unresolved. The CDR3 length is 12 residues. Looked up from germline, CDR1 is SNHLY and CDR2 is FYNNEI. The V and J ends lost 5 bases and 4 bases respectively, with 7 bases between them. CDR3 residues: CASSLIADTQYF. The CDR3 DNA is TGTGCCAGCAGTCTCATTGCAGATACGCAGTATTTT.

The genes are TRBV12-5 and TRBJ2-1; TRBD2 matches at 12 bases. Per the germline V gene, CDR1 is LGHNT and CDR2 is FRNRAP. Germline trimming cut 0 bases from V and 5 bases from J; bases unmatched to any gene: 14. This CDR3 comprises 20 residues. The CDR3 region is CASGLVHSTSGGPFDNEQFF. The CDR3 bases are TGTGCTAGTGGTTTGGTACACAGCACTAGCGGGGGGCCTTTTGACAATGAGCAGTTCTTC.

V is TRBV2 and J is TRBJ2-2, with D unclear. The V gene's germline CDR1 is SNHLY and CDR2 FYNNEI. The CDR3 loop spans 14 amino acids. V was trimmed by 6 bases and J by 2 bases, leaving 10 bases between them. Written as DNA, the CDR3 is TGTGCCAGCAGGATATGGACCAACACCGGGGAGCTGTTTTTT. This gives the protein CASRIWTNTGELFF.

V and J are TRBV4-2 and TRBJ1-5; perhaps TRBD1 as D (5 bases). The germline gives CDR1 LGHNA, CDR2 YNFKEQ. V gave up 0 bases and J gave up 4 bases, with 10 bases separating them. The CDR3 is 15 amino acids. The CDR3: CASSQEGRGNQPQHF. CDR3 sequence (DNA): TGTGCCAGCAGCCAAGAGGGACGCGGAAATCAGCCCCAGCATTTT.

V gene TRBV4-2 combines with J gene TRBJ2-3; the D is unclear. The V gene's germline CDR1 is LGHNA and CDR2 YNFKEQ. V lost 0 bases, J lost 7 bases, and 11 bases lay in between. This CDR3 is built from 14 residues. Here the CDR3 DNA reads TGTGCCAGCAGCCAAGAGCCCAAAGGACATACGCAGTATTTT. This encodes CASSQEPKGHTQYF.